This T cell receptor (beta chain) was captured by sequencing in a study of T cell responses to AZD1222 COVID-19 vaccine. Study findings and constraints: Distributed over spike, vaccine-associated CD4 TCRs predominated at 160-218 and 743-854. Recipients of two AZD1222 doses showed rising Spike-specific TCR breadth and depth.

Comments on this clone: Its specificity is not known.

Clones were sequenced by immunoSEQ multiplex PCR, and TCRdb holds only the in-frame ones, with some missing. This table holds about 130,000 clones, 91% found once. The germline CDR1 and CDR2 sequences are MDHEN and SYDVKM. CDR3 length equals 12 residues. V lost 5 bases to trimming and J lost 13 bases, with 14 bases between them. This specimen consisted of peripheral blood, obtained 28 days after the second AZD1222 dose. The chain recombines TRBV28 with TRBJ1-4; the D is unclear. This clonotype was obtained from an adult who received the AZD1222 COVID-19 vaccine. The chain's CDR3 is CASSPPQGPLFF. CDR3 bases: TGTGCCAGCAGTCCCCCCCAAGGTCCACTGTTTTTT. The full variable domain, its missing parts supplied by reference TRBV28 and TRBJ1-4, is DVKVTQSSRYLVKRTGEKVFLECVQDMDHENMFWYRQDPGLGLRLIYFSYDVKMKEKGDIPEGYSVSREKKERFSLILESASTNQTSMYLCASSPPQGPLFFGSGTQLSVL.